This is a list of T cell receptor beta chains from one sample in a study of blood T cells in healthy people across ages. From the 5' RACE reads, TCRdb called clonotypes with MiXCR, one entry per CDR3 protein. The table records roughly 1,500,000 distinct CDR3 sequences, approximately 32% of them present only once. Input material: blood. The receptors here all came from a woman between 25 and 40 years old in good health. The CDR3 runs from the conserved cysteine through the conserved F or W. The D gene is left open where the match is weak. Some rows mark clone size as missing; the rest say once, few, many or name a class of expanded clone.

cdr3_aa	cdr3_nt	d_call	cdr3_length	clone_size	v_call	j_call
CSVSRTDTGELFF	TGCAGCGTCTCGCGGACAGACACCGGGGAGCTGTTTTTT	.	13	few	TRBV29-1	TRBJ2-2
CSATGTNYEQYF	TGCAGTGCTACCGGGACAAACTACGAGCAGTACTTC	.	12	many	TRBV20-1	TRBJ2-7
CASSPGTSVYYEQYF	TGTGCCAGCAGTCCCGGGACTAGCGTCTACTACGAGCAGTACTTC	TRBD2	15	.	TRBV27	TRBJ2-7
CASSYRQGDSPLHF	TGTGCCAGCAGCTACCGACAAGGGGATTCACCCCTCCACTTT	.	14	.	TRBV6-2/TRBV6-3	TRBJ1-6
CASSPGQVNSPLHF	TGTGCCAGCAGCCCCGGACAGGTTAATTCACCCCTCCACTTT	TRBD1	14	few	TRBV3-1	TRBJ1-6
CATSRERGVHSLNYGYTF	TGTGCCACCAGCAGAGAGCGAGGTGTCCACAGTTTAAACTATGGCTACACCTTC	.	18	few	TRBV15	TRBJ1-2
CATSRDEGRAGELFF	TGTGCCACCAGCAGAGATGAGGGGAGAGCCGGGGAGCTGTTTTTT	.	15	.	TRBV15	TRBJ2-2
CASSPPSAGWDEQYF	TGTGCCAGCAGCCCCCCATCGGCAGGATGGGACGAGCAGTACTTC	.	15	few	TRBV7-8	TRBJ2-7
CSGWDSSYNEQFF	TGCAGCGGGTGGGACAGCTCCTACAATGAGCAGTTCTTC	TRBD1	13	.	TRBV29-1	TRBJ2-1
CASSLTKGSFRGEAFF	TGTGCCAGCAGCTTAACCAAAGGATCGTTTCGTGGGGAAGCTTTCTTT	.	16	.	TRBV7-3	TRBJ1-1
CSASSAGGVITDTQYF	TGCAGTGCTAGTTCGGCGGGGGGGGTGATAACAGATACGCAGTATTTT	TRBD2	16	.	TRBV20-1	TRBJ2-3
CSVEDRLSGRGTRYEQYF	TGCAGCGTTGAAGATCGATTATCTGGCAGGGGAACGAGGTACGAGCAGTACTTC	.	18	many	TRBV29-1	TRBJ2-7
CASSLGDTPGDTQYF	TGTGCCAGCAGCTTAGGTGACACACCAGGAGATACGCAGTATTTT	.	15	.	TRBV7-9	TRBJ2-3
CAISVGQGSNEQFF	TGTGCCATCAGTGTCGGACAGGGCTCCAATGAGCAGTTCTTC	TRBD1	14	.	TRBV10-3	TRBJ2-1